The present T cell receptor beta chain was sequenced within a study of blood T cell repertoires in COVID-19. Study-wide context: Samples taken during acute and convalescent COVID-19 were collected in the United States, Italy and Spain.

In the study's own analysis: Nucleated cell counts were estimated from reference gene primer amplification. TCRdb's table, derived via immunoSEQ multiplex PCR, lists solely in-frame clones and lacks some. The DNA was the basis for D and trimming; V, J and clone size are from that table. Of under 200,000 clones listed, around 81% are singletons. CDR3 length: 14 residues. Germline loops: CDR1 SGHAT, CDR2 FQNNGV. Trimming at V came to 6 bases and at J to 6 bases, leaving 7 bases not matched to a gene. Sequenced: peripheral blood. The TCR comes from a human donor with acute or convalescent COVID-19. The donor label of this sample is uncertain. The rearrangement uses TRBV11-2 and TRBJ1-1, with TRBD1 matching over 10 bases. The CDR3 region is CASSSGTGESEAFF. CDR3 DNA sequence: TGTGCCAGCAGTTCCGGGACAGGGGAATCTGAAGCTTTCTTT.